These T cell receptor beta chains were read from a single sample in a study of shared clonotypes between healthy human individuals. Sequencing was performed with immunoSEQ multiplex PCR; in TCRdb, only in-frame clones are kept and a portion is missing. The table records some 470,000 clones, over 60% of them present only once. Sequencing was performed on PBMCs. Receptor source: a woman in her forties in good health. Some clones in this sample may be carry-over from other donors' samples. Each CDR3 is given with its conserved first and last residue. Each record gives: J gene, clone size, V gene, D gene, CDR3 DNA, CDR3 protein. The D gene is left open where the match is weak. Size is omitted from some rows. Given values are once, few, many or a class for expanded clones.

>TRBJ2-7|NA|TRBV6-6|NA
TGTGCCAGCCATAGTAGGCTAGCGCCCTACGAGCAGTACTTC
CASHSRLAPYEQYF
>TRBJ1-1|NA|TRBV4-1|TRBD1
TGCGCCAGCAGCCAAGATGGGCGACAGGGGAACACTGAAGCTTTCTTT
CASSQDGRQGNTEAFF
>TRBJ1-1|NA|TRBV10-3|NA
TGTGCCATCAGTGAGCTCGACCCTCAGGTGGGCACTGAAGCTTTCTTT
CAISELDPQVGTEAFF
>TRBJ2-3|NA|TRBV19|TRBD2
TGTGCCAGTAGTGGGGAATCTAGCGGGAGCACAGATACGCAGTATTTT
CASSGESSGSTDTQYF
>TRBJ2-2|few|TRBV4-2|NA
TGTGCCAGCAGCCAAGCCGGGACGGCGAACACCGGGGAGCTGTTTTTT
CASSQAGTANTGELFF
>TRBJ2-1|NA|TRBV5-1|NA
TGCGCCAGCAGCTTGCTCCAGGGTCGGTACAATGAGCAGTTCTTC
CASSLLQGRYNEQFF
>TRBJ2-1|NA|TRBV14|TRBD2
TGTGCCAGCAGCCAAGAAGGTGGCGGGAGCTCCTACAATGAGCAGTTCTTC
CASSQEGGGSSYNEQFF
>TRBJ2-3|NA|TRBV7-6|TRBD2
TGTGCCAGCAGCTTAGAGCCTAGCGGATATAAAGATACGCAGTATTTT
CASSLEPSGYKDTQYF
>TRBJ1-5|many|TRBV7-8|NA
TGTGCCAGCAGCTCCAGATATAGCAATCAGCCCCAGCATTTT
CASSSRYSNQPQHF
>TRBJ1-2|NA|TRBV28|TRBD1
TGTGCCAGCAGTTTAAGAGCAGGGGGCAACTATGGCTACACCTTC
CASSLRAGGNYGYTF
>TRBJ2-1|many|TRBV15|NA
TGTGCCACCAGCAGAGATCGGGTAGCGAGCGATGAGCAGTTCTTC
CATSRDRVASDEQFF
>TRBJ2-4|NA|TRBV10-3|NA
TGTGCCATCAGTGAGTCGGCGGGATTAAACATTCAGTACTTC
CAISESAGLNIQYF
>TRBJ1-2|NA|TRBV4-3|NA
TGCGCCAGCAGCCAAAGCATAGAGAGCTTTGGCTACACCTTC
CASSQSIESFGYTF
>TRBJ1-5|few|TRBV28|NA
TGTGCCAGCAGGGTTGGTCATAGCAATCAGCCCCAGCATTTT
CASRVGHSNQPQHF
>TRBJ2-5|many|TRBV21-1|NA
TGTGCCAGCAAAGCGGCCCAAGAGACCCAGTACTTC
CASKAAQETQYF